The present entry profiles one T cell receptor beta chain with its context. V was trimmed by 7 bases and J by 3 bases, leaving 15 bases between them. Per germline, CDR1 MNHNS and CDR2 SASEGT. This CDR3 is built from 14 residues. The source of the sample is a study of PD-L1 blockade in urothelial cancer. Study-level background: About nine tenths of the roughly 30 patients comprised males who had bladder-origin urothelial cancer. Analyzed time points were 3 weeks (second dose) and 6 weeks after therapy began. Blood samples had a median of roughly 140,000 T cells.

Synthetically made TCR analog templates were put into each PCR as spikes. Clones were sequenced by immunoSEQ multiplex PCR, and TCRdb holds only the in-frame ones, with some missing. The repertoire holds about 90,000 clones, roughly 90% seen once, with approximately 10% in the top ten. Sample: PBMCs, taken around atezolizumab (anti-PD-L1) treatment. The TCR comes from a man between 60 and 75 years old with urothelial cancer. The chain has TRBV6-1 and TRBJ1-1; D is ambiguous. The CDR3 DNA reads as TGTGCCAGCAATTTCGTCCAGGACTACACTGAAGCTTTCTTT. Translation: CASNFVQDYTEAFF.